These 21 T cell receptor beta chains originate from one sample sequenced in a study of blood T cell repertoires in COVID-19. TCRdb keeps only in-frame clones here, not all; method: immunoSEQ multiplex PCR. The repertoire has about 140,000 clones, 76% of them found once; the top ten carry 3.5% to 5.5%. The sequenced sample was peripheral blood. Receptors were obtained from a woman over 75 with active or convalescent COVID-19.

V usage is TRBV5-4 and J usage is TRBJ2-3; 7 bases fit TRBD2. CDR3 size: 14 residues. Germline CDR1 is SGHNT and CDR2 is YYREEE (reference sequence). V was clipped by 1 base and J by 1 base; unmatched bases: 0. Written as DNA, the CDR3 is TGTGCCAGCAGCTTGCGGGGGGGCACAGATACGCAGTATTTT. It yields the protein CASSLRGGTDTQYF.

The chain links TRBV6-2 or TRBV6-3 to TRBJ2-2, with 7 bases lining up with TRBD2. Trimming removed 2 bases from V and 4 bases from J; junction bases left unmatched: 1. The CDR3 consists of 14 residues. Germline CDR1 is MNHEY and CDR2 is SVGEGT. CDR3 nucleotide sequence: TGTGCCAGCAGTTACCGGGAGGTCACCGGGGAGCTGTTTTTT. This gives the protein CASSYREVTGELFF.

This clone is a singleton in its sample. V gene TRBV6-5 combines with J gene TRBJ1-1; 7 nucleotides agree with TRBD1. The CDR3 is made up of 15 amino acids. V dropped 5 bases and J dropped 1; count of bases not matched to a gene: 7. Per the germline V gene, CDR1 is MNHEY and CDR2 is SVGAGI. DNA for the CDR3: TGTGCCAGCAGTCTGGGGGACAGAACGAACACTGAAGCTTTCTTT. It is translated as CASSLGDRTNTEAFF.

J is TRBJ2-2 and V is TRBV19, with 10 bases aligning to TRBD1. The germline CDR1 and CDR2 sequences are LNHDA and SQIVND (reference sequence). This CDR3 has 14 residues. The V and J ends lost 7 bases and 4 bases, in that order; junction bases with no gene match: 3. The CDR3 loop reads CASMGQGFTGELFF. CDR3 nucleotides: TGTGCCAGTATGGGACAGGGGTTCACCGGGGAGCTGTTTTTT.

This clone came up many times. Other nucleotide sequences from this sample produce the same CDR3. The chain links TRBV4-1 to TRBJ1-2; tentative D call: TRBD1 (6 bases). Germline V gene lookup returns CDR1 MGHRA and CDR2 YSYEKL. V was pared by 1 base and J by 8 bases, with 11 bases between. The CDR3 is 13 amino acids. The CDR3 reads CASSQANRDGYTF. Written as DNA, the CDR3 is TGCGCCAGCAGCCAAGCGAACAGGGACGGCTACACCTTC.

The rearrangement joins TRBV28 to TRBJ1-2, with 9 bases matching TRBD1. Germline V gene data show CDR1 as MDHEN and CDR2 as SYDVKM. V lost 7 bases and J lost 7; bases outside the gene matches: 7. The CDR3 contains 13 residues. DNA of the CDR3: TGTGCCAGCAACTTACAGGGGGCGCGTGGCTACACCTTC. Its translation: CASNLQGARGYTF.

CDR3 protein: CASSITNGRGYTF. CDR3 DNA: TGTGCCAGCAGCATCACAAACGGGAGGGGCTACACCTTC. This rearrangement joins TRBV13 to TRBJ1-2; D unclear. This CDR3 is 13 amino acids long. V lost 5 bases to trimming and J lost 8 bases, with 15 bases between them. Germline V gives CDR1 PRHDT, CDR2 FYEKMQ (reference sequence). Full variable domain (outside the CDR3, taken from reference TRBV13 and TRBJ1-2): AAGVIQSPRHLIKEKRETATLKCYPIPRHDTVYWYQQGPGQDPQFLISFYEKMQSDKGSIPDRFSAQQFSDYHSELNMSSLELGDSALYFCASSITNGRGYTFGSGTRLTVV.

The chain uses TRBV7-2 and TRBJ1-4; no firm D call. Germline lookup yields CDR1 SGHTA and CDR2 FQGNSA. V was cut by 2 bases and J by 5 bases, with 9 bases left in between. CDR3 size: 14 residues. CDR3 DNA: TGTGCCAGCAGCTTAAATTACGGGAATGAAAAACTGTTTTTT. This codes for CASSLNYGNEKLFF.

The V gene is TRBV5-6, the J gene TRBJ2-2; D perhaps matches TRBD1 (6 bases). V was trimmed by 4 bases and J by 0 bases, leaving 13 bases between them. The CDR3 is made up of 16 amino acids. CDR1 and CDR2 (germline): SGHDT, YYEEEE. The CDR3 DNA follows: TGTGCCAGCAGCACCCGGGACAATACGAACACCGGGGAGCTGTTTTTT. Amino acids: CASSTRDNTNTGELFF.

Note on this clone: The sample contains more than one DNA sequence encoding this CDR3. The chain recombines TRBV6-1 with TRBJ1-2, with D perhaps TRBD1 (5 bases). Germline-derived CDR1 and CDR2 are MNHNS and SASEGT. Trimming pared 1 base from V and 8 bases from J, leaving 11 bases between. The CDR3 loop spans 13 amino acids. CDR3 loop: CASSEESGDGYTF. CDR3 nucleotide sequence: TGTGCCAGCAGTGAAGAGTCGGGGGACGGCTACACCTTC.

The chain recombines TRBV7-6 with TRBJ2-2; 11 bases match TRBD2. The CDR3 spans 17 residues. J gave up 0 bases and V 5 bases, and 5 bases lay outside the gene matches. Germline CDR1 and CDR2: SGHVS and FNYEAQ. CDR3 loop: CASSMGLAVANTGELFF. For the CDR3, the DNA is TGTGCCAGCAGCATGGGACTAGCGGTGGCGAACACCGGGGAGCTGTTTTTT. The full variable domain, rest sourced from reference TRBV7-6 and TRBJ2-2, is GAGVSQSPRYKVTKRGQDVALRCDPISGHVSLYWYRQALGQGPEFLTYFNYEAQQDKSGLPNDRFSAERPEGSISTLTIQRTEQRDSAMYRCASSMGLAVANTGELFFGEGSRLTVL.

V gene TRBV5-5 combines with J gene TRBJ1-1; possible D gene TRBD1, 5 bases. CDR3 size: 14 residues. Germline V lookup: CDR1 SGHKS, CDR2 YYEKEE (reference sequence). The V and J ends lost 0 bases and 4 bases respectively, with 10 bases between them. CDR3 in DNA: TGTGCCAGCAGCTTGGAAGCCAGGGTCACTGAAGCTTTCTTT. Protein: CASSLEARVTEAFF.

The table lists this clone with a count of one. This chain uses TRBV2 with TRBJ1-5; 8 bases line up with TRBD1. Trimming cost V 5 bases and J 3 bases; bases outside gene matches: 6. Germline CDR1 reads SNHLY; CDR2 reads FYNNEI. CDR3 length: 15 amino acids. CDR3 sequence reads: CASSLQGEANQPQHF. As DNA, the CDR3 is TGTGCCAGCAGTTTACAGGGGGAGGCCAATCAGCCCCAGCATTTT.

The genes are TRBV24-1 and TRBJ2-3; 9 nucleotides match TRBD1. With V trimmed by 3 bases and J by 5 bases, 2 bases remained unmatched. CDR1 is KGHDR and CDR2 is SFDVKD in the germline V gene. The CDR3 loop spans 14 amino acids. CDR3 in DNA: TGTGCCACCAGTGATACAGGGGGCCTAGATACGCAGTATTTT. Its protein product is CATSDTGGLDTQYF.

This clone has a handful of counts. V and J are TRBV30 and TRBJ1-6; perhaps TRBD1 as D (6 bases). The V end lost 3 bases, the J end lost 11 bases, and 11 bases lay between the germline ends. Looked up from germline, CDR1 is GTSNPN and CDR2 is SVGIG (reference sequence). CDR3 length: 12 amino acids. DNA for the CDR3: TGTGCCTGGAGGGAACAGGGACCACCCCTCCACTTT. This gives the protein CAWREQGPPLHF. Complete variable domain (other parts from reference TRBV30 and TRBJ1-6): SQTIHQWPATLVQPVGSPLSLECTVEGTSNPNLYWYRQAAGRGLQLLFYSVGIGQISSEVPQNLSASRPQDRQFILSSKKLLLSDSGFYLCAWREQGPPLHFGNGTRLTVT.

This chain connects TRBV6-7 to TRBJ1-1; 11 positions match TRBD1. TRBV6-7 is an ORF, and what it does is uncertain. Losses at the gene ends were 2 bases for V and 3 bases for J; bases not matched to a gene: 8. The CDR3 contains 17 residues. CDR3 nucleotide sequence: TGTGCCAGCAGTTACCGGGACAGGGGGAAGCGGGACACTGAAGCTTTCTTT. It codes for CASSYRDRGKRDTEAFF.

The table lists this clone with a few counts. The chain carries TRBV4-1 and TRBJ1-6; 9 bases are a match to TRBD1. From germline, CDR1 is MGHRA and CDR2 YSYEKL. This CDR3 has 16 amino acids. Trimming took 3 bases from V and 4 from J; bases not matched to a gene: 4. The CDR3 DNA follows: TGCGCCAGCAGCCAGATAGGGACAGGGTATAATTCACCCCTCCACTTT. Translating gives CASSQIGTGYNSPLHF.

The rearrangement links TRBV19 to TRBJ2-7; D not resolved. CDR3 length equals 13 residues. CDR1 and CDR2 (germline): LNHDA, SQIVND (reference sequence). V was pared by 4 bases and J by 6 bases, with 13 bases between. The CDR3 bases are TGTGCCAGTAGTACCCTCCAGAACCTCGAGCAGTACTTC. Its protein product is CASSTLQNLEQYF.

The chain joins TRBV7-8 to TRBJ2-6; 10 bases match TRBD1. Germline V gene data show CDR1 as SGHVS and CDR2 as FQNEAQ. The CDR3 is 17 residues long. Trimming cost V 5 bases and J 2 bases; bases outside gene matches: 6. The chain's CDR3 is CASSPRQGAAGANVLTF. In DNA form, the CDR3 reads TGTGCCAGCAGCCCGCGACAGGGGGCAGCTGGGGCCAACGTCCTGACTTTC.

This clone was seen a few times. The rearrangement joins TRBV15 to TRBJ1-2; D is ambiguous. Germline loops: CDR1 LNHNV, CDR2 YYDKDF (reference sequence). With 1 base removed from V and 5 bases from J, the gap between germline ends came to 14 bases. This CDR3 is 15 amino acids long. The CDR3 region is CATSRVKEGGYGYTF. CDR3 sequence (DNA): TGTGCCACCAGCAGAGTTAAGGAAGGAGGGTATGGCTACACCTTC.

The rearrangement uses TRBV5-1 and TRBJ1-2; 8 nucleotides line up with TRBD1. V lost 2 bases and J lost 3; bases outside the gene matches: 12. The CDR3 sequence is 17 residues long. Germline V gives CDR1 SGHRS, CDR2 YFSETQ. The CDR3 DNA sequence: TGCGCCAGCAGCTTACTGTGGACAGGGAAGCAGGACTATGGCTACACCTTC. It yields the protein CASSLLWTGKQDYGYTF.